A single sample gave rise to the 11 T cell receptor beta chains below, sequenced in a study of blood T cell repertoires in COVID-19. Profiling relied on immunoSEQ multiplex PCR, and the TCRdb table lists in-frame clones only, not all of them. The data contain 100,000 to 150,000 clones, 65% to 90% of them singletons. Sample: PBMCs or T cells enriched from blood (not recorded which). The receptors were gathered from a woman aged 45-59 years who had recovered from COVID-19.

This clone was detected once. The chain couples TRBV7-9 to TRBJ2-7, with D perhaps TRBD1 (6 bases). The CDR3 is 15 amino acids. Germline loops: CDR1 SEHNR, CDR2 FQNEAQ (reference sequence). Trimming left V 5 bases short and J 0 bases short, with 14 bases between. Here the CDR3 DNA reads TGTGCCAGCAGCGCAACCCAGGACAGCTCCTACGAGCAGTACTTC. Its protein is CASSATQDSSYEQYF.

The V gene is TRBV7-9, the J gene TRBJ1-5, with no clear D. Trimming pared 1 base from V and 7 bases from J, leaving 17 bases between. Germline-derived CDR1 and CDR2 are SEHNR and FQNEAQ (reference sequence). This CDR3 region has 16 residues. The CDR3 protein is CASSLGNAGGGQPQHF. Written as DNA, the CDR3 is TGTGCCAGCAGCTTAGGGAATGCGGGTGGCGGACAGCCCCAGCATTTT.

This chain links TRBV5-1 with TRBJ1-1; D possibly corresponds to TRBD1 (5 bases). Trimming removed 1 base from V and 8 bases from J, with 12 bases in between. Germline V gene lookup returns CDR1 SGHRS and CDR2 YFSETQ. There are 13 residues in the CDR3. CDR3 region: CASSLNAGIEAFF. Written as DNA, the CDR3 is TGCGCCAGCAGCTTGAACGCAGGGATCGAAGCTTTCTTT.

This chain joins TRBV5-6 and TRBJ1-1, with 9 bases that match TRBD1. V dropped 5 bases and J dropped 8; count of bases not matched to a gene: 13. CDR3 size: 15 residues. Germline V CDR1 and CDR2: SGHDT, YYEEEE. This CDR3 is CASSTYRDRVSEAFF. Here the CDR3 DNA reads TGTGCCAGCAGTACATACCGGGACAGGGTGTCGGAAGCTTTCTTT.

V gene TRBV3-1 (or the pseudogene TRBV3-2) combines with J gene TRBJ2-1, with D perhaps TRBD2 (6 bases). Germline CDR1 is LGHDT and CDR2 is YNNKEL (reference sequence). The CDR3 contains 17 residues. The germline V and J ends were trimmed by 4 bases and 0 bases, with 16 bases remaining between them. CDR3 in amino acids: CASSPGGAGGSYNEQFF. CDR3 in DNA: TGTGCCAGCAGCCCCGGTGGGGCCGGGGGCTCCTACAATGAGCAGTTCTTC.

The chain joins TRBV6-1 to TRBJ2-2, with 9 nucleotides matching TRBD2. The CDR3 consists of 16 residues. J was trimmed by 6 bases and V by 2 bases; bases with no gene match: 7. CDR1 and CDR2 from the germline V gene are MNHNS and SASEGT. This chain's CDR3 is CASSEPERGAAGELFF. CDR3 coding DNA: TGTGCCAGCAGTGAACCGGAGCGGGGGGCCGCCGGGGAGCTGTTTTTT.

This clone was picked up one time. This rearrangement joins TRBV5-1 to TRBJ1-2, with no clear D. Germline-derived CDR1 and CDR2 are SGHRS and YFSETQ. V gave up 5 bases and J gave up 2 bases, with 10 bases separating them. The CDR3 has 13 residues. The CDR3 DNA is TGCGCCAGCAGTCGCGACACGAACTATGGCTACACCTTC. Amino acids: CASSRDTNYGYTF.

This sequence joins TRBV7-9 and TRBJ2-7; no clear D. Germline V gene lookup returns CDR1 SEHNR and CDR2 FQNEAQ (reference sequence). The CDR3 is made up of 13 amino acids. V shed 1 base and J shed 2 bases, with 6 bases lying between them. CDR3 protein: CASSLVATYEQYF. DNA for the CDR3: TGTGCCAGCAGCTTAGTAGCCACCTACGAGCAGTACTTC.

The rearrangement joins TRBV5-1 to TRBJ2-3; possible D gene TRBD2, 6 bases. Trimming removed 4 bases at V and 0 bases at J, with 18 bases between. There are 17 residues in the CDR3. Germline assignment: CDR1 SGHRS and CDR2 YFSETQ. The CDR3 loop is CASSPWRGGESTDTQYF. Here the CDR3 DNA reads TGCGCCAGCAGCCCTTGGAGGGGCGGGGAAAGCACAGATACGCAGTATTTT.

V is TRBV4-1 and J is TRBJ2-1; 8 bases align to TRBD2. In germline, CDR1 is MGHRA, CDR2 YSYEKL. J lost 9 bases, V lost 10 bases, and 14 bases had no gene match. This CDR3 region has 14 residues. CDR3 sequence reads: CATQLGGGLSEQFF. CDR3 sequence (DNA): TGCGCCACCCAGCTCGGGGGGGGGCTGAGTGAGCAGTTCTTC.

The CDR3, as DNA: TGCGCCAGCAGCAATACGGGATCTGGGGCCAACGTCCTGACTTTC. Its translation: CASSNTGSGANVLTF. This chain joins TRBV5-1 and TRBJ2-6, with D possibly matching TRBD2 (5 bases). CDR1 is SGHRS, CDR2 YFSETQ, per germline. The CDR3 runs 15 residues. V lost 4 bases to trimming and J lost 1 base, with 9 bases between them.